One T cell receptor beta chain is described in this entry. The target antigen is unknown. The 5'RACE method, run with constant-segment primers, produced TCR alpha and TCR beta cDNA libraries (carrying sample barcodes and UMIs). From the 5' RACE reads, TCRdb called clonotypes with MiXCR, one entry per CDR3 protein. The sample holds approximately 260,000 distinct CDR3 sequences, 16% seen once. The data derive from a study of T-cell memory formation after mild COVID-19. Germline V gene data show CDR1 as SGDLS and CDR2 as YYNGEE. V gave up 6 bases and J gave up 4 bases; unmatched junction bases: 4. There are 14 residues in the CDR3. Whole-study results and caveats: The finding that pre-infection memory included some responding clones suggested that cross-reactive memory joined. From day 15 to 85, contracting clones were balanced between CD4 and CD8, whereas later expanders leaned toward CD4+. Nothing showed for sure that second-wave clones peaking on day 37 were SARS-CoV-2 specific.

The V call is TRBV9, the J call TRBJ2-2, with 9 bases matching TRBD2. This TCR was recovered from a man between 18 and 35 years old who had mild COVID-19 (a few samples of this study predate the infection). Cell type and time point are not known. Sequencing input: PBMCs or a T cell subset sorted from them (not recorded which). The CDR3 sequence is CASTNSGGTGELFF. CDR3 bases: TGTGCCAGCACCAATAGCGGGGGCACCGGGGAGCTGTTTTTT.